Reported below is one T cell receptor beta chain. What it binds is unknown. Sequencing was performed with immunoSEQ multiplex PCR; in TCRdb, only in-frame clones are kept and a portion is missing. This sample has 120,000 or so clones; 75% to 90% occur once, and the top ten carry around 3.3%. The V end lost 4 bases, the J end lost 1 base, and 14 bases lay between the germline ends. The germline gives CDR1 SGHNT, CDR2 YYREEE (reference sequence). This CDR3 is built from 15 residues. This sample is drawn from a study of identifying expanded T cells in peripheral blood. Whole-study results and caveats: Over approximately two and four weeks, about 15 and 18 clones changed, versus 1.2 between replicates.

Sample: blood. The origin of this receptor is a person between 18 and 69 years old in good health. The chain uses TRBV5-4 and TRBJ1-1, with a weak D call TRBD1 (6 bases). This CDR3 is CASSQGSPGNTEAFF. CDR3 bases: TGTGCCAGCAGCCAGGGGTCTCCGGGGAACACTGAAGCTTTCTTT.